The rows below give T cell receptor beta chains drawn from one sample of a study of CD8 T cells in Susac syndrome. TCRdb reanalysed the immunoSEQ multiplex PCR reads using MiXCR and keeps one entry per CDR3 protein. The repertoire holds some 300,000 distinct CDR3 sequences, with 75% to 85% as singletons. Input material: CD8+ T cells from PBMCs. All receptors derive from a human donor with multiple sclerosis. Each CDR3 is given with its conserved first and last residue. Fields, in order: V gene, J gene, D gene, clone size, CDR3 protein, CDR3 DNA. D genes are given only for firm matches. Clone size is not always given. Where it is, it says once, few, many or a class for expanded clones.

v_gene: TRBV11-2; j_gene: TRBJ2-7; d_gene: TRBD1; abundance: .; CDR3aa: CASSLGTGDPYEQYF; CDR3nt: TGTGCCAGCAGCTTAGGGACAGGGGATCCCTACGAGCAGTACTTC
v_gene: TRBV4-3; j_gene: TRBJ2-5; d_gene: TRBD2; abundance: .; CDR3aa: CASSQETYPLAGQETQYF; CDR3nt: TGCGCCAGCAGCCAAGAAACTTACCCCCTAGCGGGGCAAGAGACCCAGTACTTC
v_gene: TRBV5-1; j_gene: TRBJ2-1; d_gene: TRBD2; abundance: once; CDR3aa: CASSLWTRQNNEQFF; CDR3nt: TGCGCCAGCAGCTTGTGGACTAGACAGAACAATGAGCAGTTCTTC
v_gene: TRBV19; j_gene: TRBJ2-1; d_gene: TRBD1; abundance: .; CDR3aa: CASSIEGDSTPGNEQFF; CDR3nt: TGTGCCAGTAGTATAGAGGGGGACAGCACCCCTGGCAATGAGCAGTTCTTC
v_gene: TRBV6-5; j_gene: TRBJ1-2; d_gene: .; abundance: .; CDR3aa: CASSYHGTANYGYTF; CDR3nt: TGTGCCAGCAGTTACCACGGGACGGCAAACTATGGCTACACCTTC
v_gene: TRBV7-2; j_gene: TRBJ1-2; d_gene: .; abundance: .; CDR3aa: CASSRRGEDYGYTF; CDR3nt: TGTGCCAGCAGCCGGAGGGGGGAAGACTATGGCTACACCTTC
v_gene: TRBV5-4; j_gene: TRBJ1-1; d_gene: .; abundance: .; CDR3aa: CASSLGDGNTEAFF; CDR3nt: TGTGCCAGCAGCTTGGGGGATGGGAACACTGAAGCTTTCTTT
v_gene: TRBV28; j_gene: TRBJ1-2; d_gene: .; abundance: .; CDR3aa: CASSLPRELHYGYTF; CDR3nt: TGTGCCAGCAGTTTACCCCGGGAATTACACTATGGCTACACCTTC
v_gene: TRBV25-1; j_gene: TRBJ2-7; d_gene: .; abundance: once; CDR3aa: CASSALRVEQYF; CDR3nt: TGTGCCAGCAGCGCCCTCAGGGTCGAGCAGTACTTC
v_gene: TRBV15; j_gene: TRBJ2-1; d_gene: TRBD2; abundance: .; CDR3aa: CATSRDPPAEAGDYNEQFF; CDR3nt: TGTGCCACCAGCAGAGATCCCCCCGCGGAGGCGGGAGACTACAATGAGCAGTTCTTC
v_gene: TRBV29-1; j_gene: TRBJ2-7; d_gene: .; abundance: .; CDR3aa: CSVALDNRAYEQYF; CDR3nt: TGCAGCGTCGCCCTTGATAACAGGGCCTACGAGCAGTACTTC
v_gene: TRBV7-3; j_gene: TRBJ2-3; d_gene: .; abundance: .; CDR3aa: CASSQGLGDTQYF; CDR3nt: TGTGCCAGCAGTCAAGGACTGGGAGATACGCAGTATTTT
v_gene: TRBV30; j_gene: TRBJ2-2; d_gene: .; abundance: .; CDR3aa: CAWGHGVGELFF; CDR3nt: TGTGCCTGGGGCCACGGGGTTGGGGAGCTGTTTTTT
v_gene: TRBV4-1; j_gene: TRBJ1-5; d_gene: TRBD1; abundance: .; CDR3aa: CASSQEVGTGNQPQHF; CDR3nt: TGCGCCAGCAGCCAAGAGGTAGGGACAGGCAATCAGCCCCAGCATTTT
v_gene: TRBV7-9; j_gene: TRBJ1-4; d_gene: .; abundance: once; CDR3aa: CASGLGQSNEKLFF; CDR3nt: TGTGCCAGCGGGCTAGGACAGAGTAATGAAAAACTGTTTTTT
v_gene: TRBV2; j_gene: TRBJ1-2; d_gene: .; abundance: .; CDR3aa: CASSVGGDRGYTF; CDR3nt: TGTGCCAGCAGTGTGGGCGGGGATCGTGGCTACACCTTC
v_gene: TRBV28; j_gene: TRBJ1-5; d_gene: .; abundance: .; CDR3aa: CASSLQGIRNQPQHF; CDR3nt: TGTGCCAGCAGTTTACAGGGGATTCGCAATCAGCCCCAGCATTTT
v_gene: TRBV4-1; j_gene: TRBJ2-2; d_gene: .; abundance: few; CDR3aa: CASSQVGSPGELFF; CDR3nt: TGCGCCAGCAGCCAAGTAGGGTCCCCCGGGGAGCTGTTTTTT
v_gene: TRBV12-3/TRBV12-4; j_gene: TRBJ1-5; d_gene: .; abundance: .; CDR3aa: CASSLTTWQPQHF; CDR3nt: TGTGCCAGCAGCCTTACGACTTGGCAGCCCCAGCATTTT
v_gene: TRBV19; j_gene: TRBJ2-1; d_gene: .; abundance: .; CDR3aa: CASSISGAWIYNEQFF; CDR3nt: TGTGCCAGTAGTATATCAGGGGCGTGGATCTACAATGAGCAGTTCTTC
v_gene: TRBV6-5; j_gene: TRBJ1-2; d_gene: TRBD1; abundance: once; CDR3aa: CASRGGQNYGYTF; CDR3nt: TGTGCCAGCAGGGGGGGACAGAACTATGGCTACACCTTC
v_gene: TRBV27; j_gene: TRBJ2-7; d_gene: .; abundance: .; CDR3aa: CASGQSLRSYEQYF; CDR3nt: TGTGCCAGCGGACAGAGTTTAAGATCCTACGAGCAGTACTTC
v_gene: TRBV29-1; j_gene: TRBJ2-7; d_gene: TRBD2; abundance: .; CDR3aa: CSVEGVGRARYEQYF; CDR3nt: TGCAGCGTTGAAGGGGTCGGGAGGGCCAGGTACGAGCAGTACTTC
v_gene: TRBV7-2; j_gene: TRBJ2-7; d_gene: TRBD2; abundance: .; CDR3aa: CASSLIGLAGPEQYF; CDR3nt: TGTGCCAGCAGCTTAATTGGACTAGCGGGACCCGAGCAGTACTTC
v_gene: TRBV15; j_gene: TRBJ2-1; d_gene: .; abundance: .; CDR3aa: CATATYNEQFF; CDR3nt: TGTGCCACCGCTACTTACAATGAGCAGTTCTTC
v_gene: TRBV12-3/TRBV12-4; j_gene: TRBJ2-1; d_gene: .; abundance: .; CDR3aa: CASTRSLGGDEQFF; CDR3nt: TGTGCCAGCACCCGATCCCTAGGAGGCGATGAGCAGTTCTTC
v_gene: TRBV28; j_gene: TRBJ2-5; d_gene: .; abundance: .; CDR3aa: CASNTQETQYF; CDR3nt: TGTGCCAGCAATACCCAAGAGACCCAGTACTTC
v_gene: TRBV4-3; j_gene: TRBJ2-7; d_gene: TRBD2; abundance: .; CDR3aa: CASSQGEAGEFFYEQYF; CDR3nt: TGCGCCAGCAGCCAAGGCGAAGCGGGAGAATTCTTCTACGAGCAGTACTTC
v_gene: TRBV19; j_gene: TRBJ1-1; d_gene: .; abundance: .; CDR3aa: CASSIVNVNTEAFF; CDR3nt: TGTGCCAGTAGTATAGTTAACGTGAACACTGAAGCTTTCTTT
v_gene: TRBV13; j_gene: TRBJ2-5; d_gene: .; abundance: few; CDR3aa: CASSLRLPQETQYF; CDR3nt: TGTGCCAGCAGCTTACGACTACCTCAGGAGACCCAGTACTTC
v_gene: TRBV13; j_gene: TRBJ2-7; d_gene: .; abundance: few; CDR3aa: CASSVRYEQYF; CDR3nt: TGTGCCAGCAGCGTGCGCTACGAGCAGTACTTC
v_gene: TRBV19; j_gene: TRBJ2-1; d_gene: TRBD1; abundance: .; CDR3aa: CASSLKDRVPYNEQFF; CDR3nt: TGTGCCAGTAGTCTAAAGGACAGGGTTCCCTACAATGAGCAGTTCTTC
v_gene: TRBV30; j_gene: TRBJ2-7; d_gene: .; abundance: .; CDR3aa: CALLRGGGGSYEQYF; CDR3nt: TGTGCCTTGCTCCGTGGGGGGGGCGGATCCTACGAGCAGTACTTC
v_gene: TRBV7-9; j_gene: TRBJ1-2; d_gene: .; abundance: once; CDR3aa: CASSLFAGSRGYTF; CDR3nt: TGTGCCAGCAGCTTATTCGCGGGGTCGCGAGGCTACACCTTC
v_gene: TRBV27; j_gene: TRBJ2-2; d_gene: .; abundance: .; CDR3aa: CASSQRNTGELFF; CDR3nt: TGTGCCAGCTCTCAGCGGAACACCGGGGAGCTGTTTTTT
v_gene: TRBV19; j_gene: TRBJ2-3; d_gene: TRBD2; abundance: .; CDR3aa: CARGSVAGDTQYF; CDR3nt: TGTGCCAGAGGGTCGGTAGCGGGAGATACGCAGTATTTT
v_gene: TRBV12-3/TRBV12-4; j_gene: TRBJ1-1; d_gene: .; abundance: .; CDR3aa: CASSLKGLVVLNTEAFF; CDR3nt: TGTGCCAGCAGTTTGAAGGGACTCGTCGTTTTGAACACTGAAGCTTTCTTT
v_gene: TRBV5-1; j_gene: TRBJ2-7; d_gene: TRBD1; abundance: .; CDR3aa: CASSLEGQGVGEQYF; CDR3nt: TGCGCCAGCAGCTTGGAGGGACAGGGTGTGGGGGAGCAGTACTTC
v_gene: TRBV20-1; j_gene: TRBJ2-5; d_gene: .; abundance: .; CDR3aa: CSASNLRALQETQYF; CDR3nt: TGCAGTGCTAGCAATCTGCGGGCCCTGCAAGAGACCCAGTACTTC
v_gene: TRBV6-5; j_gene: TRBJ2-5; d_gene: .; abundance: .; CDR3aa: CASRGGLLETQYF; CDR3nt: TGTGCCAGCAGAGGAGGGTTACTAGAGACCCAGTACTTC
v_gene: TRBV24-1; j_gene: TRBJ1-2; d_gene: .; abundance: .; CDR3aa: CATSDFASSYTF; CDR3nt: TGTGCCACCAGTGATTTCGCGTCTTCATACACCTTC
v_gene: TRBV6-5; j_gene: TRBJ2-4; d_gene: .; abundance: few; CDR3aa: CASSPDLAKNIQYF; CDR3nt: TGTGCCAGCAGCCCCGATTTGGCCAAAAACATTCAGTACTTC
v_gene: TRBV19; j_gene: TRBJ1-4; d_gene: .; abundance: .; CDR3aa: CASSRDQGEDEKLFF; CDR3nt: TGTGCCAGTAGTAGAGATCAGGGAGAAGATGAAAAACTGTTTTTT
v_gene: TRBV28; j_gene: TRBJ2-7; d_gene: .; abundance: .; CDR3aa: CASSPPTTTSYEQCF; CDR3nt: TGTGCCAGCAGTCCACCCACTACGACCTCCTACGAGCAGTGCTTC
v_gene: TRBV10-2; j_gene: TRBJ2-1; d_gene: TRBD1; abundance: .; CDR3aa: CASTRGQGADSSYNEQFF; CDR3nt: TGCGCCAGCACCCGGGGACAGGGGGCCGACAGCTCCTACAATGAGCAGTTCTTC
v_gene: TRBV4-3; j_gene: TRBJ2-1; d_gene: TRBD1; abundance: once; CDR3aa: CASSPYGTEYNEQFF; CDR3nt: TGCGCCAGCAGCCCATACGGGACAGAGTACAATGAGCAGTTCTTC